This is a list of T cell receptor beta chains from one sample in a study of CD8+ T cells in alopecia areata. Using immunoSEQ multiplex PCR, the repertoire was profiled, and TCRdb retains in-frame clones only, with some absent. The table includes tens of thousands of clones, 70% to 80% detected once. This specimen was CD8+ T cells sorted from blood, taken around week 44, from a patient treated with tofacitinib. Receptors were obtained from a human donor with alopecia areata. Each CDR3 is given with its conserved first and last residue. The D gene is left open where the match is weak. The size entry is marked missing in some rows and otherwise reads once, few, many or a size class.

j_gene: TRBJ2-1; abundance: -; v_gene: TRBV7-3; len: 13; d_gene: -; CDR3nt: TGTGCCAGCAGCTATTTCCCGTACAATGAGCAGTTCTTC; CDR3aa: CASSYFPYNEQFF
j_gene: TRBJ2-7; abundance: -; v_gene: TRBV19; len: 15; d_gene: TRBD1; CDR3nt: TGTGCCAGTAGTACCCCTAAGGGGGCGACGCACGAGCAGTACTTC; CDR3aa: CASSTPKGATHEQYF
j_gene: TRBJ1-5; abundance: -; v_gene: TRBV11-2; len: 13; d_gene: -; CDR3nt: TGTGCCAGCAGCCCGCGGCCCGCTACCCCCCAGCATTTT; CDR3aa: CASSPRPATPQHF
j_gene: TRBJ2-3; abundance: once; v_gene: TRBV29-1; len: 10; d_gene: -; CDR3nt: TGCAGCGTTGAACTAGGGGACCAGTATTTT; CDR3aa: CSVELGDQYF
j_gene: TRBJ2-7; abundance: -; v_gene: TRBV7-9; len: 14; d_gene: -; CDR3nt: TGTGCCAGCAGCCCACAGGGGGGGCCAAGCGAGCAGTACTTC; CDR3aa: CASSPQGGPSEQYF
j_gene: TRBJ1-6; abundance: -; v_gene: TRBV5-6; len: 14; d_gene: TRBD1; CDR3nt: TGTGCCAGCAGCTCGGACAGGGATAATTCACCCCTCCACTTT; CDR3aa: CASSSDRDNSPLHF
j_gene: TRBJ1-1; abundance: -; v_gene: TRBV4-3; len: 15; d_gene: -; CDR3nt: TGCGCCAGCAGCCAAGACCACCGGGGAGGCACTGAAGCTTTCTTT; CDR3aa: CASSQDHRGGTEAFF
j_gene: TRBJ1-1; abundance: -; v_gene: TRBV5-6; len: 13; d_gene: -; CDR3nt: TGTGCCAGCAGCGCGCAGGGGTTCACTGAAGCTTTCTTT; CDR3aa: CASSAQGFTEAFF
j_gene: TRBJ2-3; abundance: few; v_gene: TRBV12-5; len: 16; d_gene: TRBD2; CDR3nt: TGTGCTAGTGGTTTGGATCGGGGGGGCTATCCAAATACGCAGTATTTT; CDR3aa: CASGLDRGGYPNTQYF
j_gene: TRBJ1-5; abundance: few; v_gene: TRBV7-9; len: 14; d_gene: -; CDR3nt: TGTGCCAGCAGCCCTACTTCGGGTGGTCAGCCCCAGCATTTT; CDR3aa: CASSPTSGGQPQHF